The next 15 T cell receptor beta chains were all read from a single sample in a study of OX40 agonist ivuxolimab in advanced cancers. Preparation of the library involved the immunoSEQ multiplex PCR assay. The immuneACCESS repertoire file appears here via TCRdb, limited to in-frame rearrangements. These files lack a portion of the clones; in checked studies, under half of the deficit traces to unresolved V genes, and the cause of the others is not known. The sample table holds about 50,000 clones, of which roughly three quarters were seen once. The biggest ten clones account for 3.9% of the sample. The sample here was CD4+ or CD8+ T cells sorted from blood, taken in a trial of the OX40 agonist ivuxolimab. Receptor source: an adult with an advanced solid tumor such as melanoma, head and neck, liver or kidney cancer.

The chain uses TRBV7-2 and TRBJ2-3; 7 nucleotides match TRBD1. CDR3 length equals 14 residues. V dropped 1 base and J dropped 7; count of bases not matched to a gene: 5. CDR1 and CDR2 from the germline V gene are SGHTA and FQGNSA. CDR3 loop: CASSLDGRGNTQYF. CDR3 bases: TGTGCCAGCAGCTTAGACGGCAGGGGGAATACGCAGTATTTT. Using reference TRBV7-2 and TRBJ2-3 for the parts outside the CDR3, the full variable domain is GAGVSQSPSNKVTEKGKDVELRCDPISGHTALYWYRQSLGQGLEFLIYFQGNSAPDKSGLPSDRFSAERTGGSVSTLTIQRTQQEDSAVYLCASSLDGRGNTQYFGPGTRLTVL.

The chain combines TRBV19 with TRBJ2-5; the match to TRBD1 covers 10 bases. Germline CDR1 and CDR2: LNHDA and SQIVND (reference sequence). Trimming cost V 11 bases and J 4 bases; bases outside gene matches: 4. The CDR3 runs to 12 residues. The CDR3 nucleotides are TGTGCCGGCGGGGACAGGGGAGAGACCCAGTACTTC. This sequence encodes CAGGDRGETQYF.

The CDR3 sequence is CASSEALRGTYGYTF. As DNA, the CDR3 is TGTGCCAGCAGTGAAGCGCTTCGGGGGACCTATGGCTACACCTTC. The chain uses TRBV6-1 and TRBJ1-2; D is possibly TRBD1 (5 bases). Germline-derived CDR1 and CDR2 are MNHNS and SASEGT. The CDR3 is 15 residues long. V gave up 0 bases and J gave up 4 bases, with 12 bases separating them.

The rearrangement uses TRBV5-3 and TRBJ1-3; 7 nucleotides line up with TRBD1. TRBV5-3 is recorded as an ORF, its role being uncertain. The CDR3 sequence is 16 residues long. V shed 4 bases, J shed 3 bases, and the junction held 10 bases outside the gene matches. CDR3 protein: CARSPPPTGRGNTIYF. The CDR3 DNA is TGTGCCAGAAGCCCGCCCCCGACAGGGCGTGGAAACACCATATATTTT.

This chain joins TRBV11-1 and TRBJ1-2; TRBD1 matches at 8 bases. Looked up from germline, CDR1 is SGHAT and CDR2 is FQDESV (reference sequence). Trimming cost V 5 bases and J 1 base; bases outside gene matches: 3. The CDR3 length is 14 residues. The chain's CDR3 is CASSLDRVNYGYTF. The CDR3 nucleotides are TGTGCCAGCAGCCTGGACAGGGTTAACTATGGCTACACCTTC.

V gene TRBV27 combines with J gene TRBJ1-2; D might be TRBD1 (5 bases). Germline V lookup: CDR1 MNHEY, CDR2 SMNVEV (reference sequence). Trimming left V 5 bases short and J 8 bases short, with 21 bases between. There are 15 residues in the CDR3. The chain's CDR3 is CASSPHLRGSWGYTF. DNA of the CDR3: TGTGCCAGCAGTCCCCACCTTAGGGGATCATGGGGCTACACCTTC.

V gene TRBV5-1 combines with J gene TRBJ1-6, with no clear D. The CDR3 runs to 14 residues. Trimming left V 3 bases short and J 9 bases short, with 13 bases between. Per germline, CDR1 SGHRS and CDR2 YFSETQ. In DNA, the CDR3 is TGCGCCAGCAGCTCGGACGGGTGGGGTTCACCCCTCCACTTT. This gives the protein CASSSDGWGSPLHF.

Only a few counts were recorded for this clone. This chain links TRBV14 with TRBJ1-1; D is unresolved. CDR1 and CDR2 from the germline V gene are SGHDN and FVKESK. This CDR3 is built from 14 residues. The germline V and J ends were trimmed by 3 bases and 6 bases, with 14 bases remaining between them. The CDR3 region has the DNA TGTGCCAGCAGCCAGAGAGGGTACAGCTCTGAAGCTTTCTTT. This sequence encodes CASSQRGYSSEAFF.

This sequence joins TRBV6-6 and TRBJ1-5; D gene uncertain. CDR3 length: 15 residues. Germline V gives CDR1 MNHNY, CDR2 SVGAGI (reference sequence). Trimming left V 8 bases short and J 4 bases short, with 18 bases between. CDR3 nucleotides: TGTGCCAGCTCCCTATCTAGGCAGGCTAATCAGCCCCAGCATTTT. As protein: CASSLSRQANQPQHF.

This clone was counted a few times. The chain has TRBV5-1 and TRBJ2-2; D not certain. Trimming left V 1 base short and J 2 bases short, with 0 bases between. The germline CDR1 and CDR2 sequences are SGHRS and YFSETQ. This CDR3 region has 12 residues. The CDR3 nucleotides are TGCGCCAGCAGCTTGAACACCGGGGAGCTGTTTTTT. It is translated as CASSLNTGELFF.

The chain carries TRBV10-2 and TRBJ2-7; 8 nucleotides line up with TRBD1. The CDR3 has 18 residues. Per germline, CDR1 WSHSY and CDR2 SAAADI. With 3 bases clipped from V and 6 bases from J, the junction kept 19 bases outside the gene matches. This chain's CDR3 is CASSELLGRGRGAIEQYF. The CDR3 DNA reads TGCGCCAGCAGTGAACTATTGGGCAGGGGGCGCGGGGCCATCGAGCAGTACTTC.

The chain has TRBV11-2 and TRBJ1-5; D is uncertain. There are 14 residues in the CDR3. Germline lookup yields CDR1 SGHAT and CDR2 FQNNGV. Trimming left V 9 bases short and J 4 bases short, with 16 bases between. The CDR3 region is CASRADGINQPQHF. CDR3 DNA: TGTGCCAGTAGGGCAGACGGTATAAATCAGCCCCAGCATTTT.

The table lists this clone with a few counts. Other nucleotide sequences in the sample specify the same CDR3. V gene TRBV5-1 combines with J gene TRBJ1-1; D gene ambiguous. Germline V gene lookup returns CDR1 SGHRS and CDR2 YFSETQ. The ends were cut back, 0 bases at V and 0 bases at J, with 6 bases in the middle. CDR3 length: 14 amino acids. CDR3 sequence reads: CASSLGILNTEAFF. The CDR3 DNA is TGCGCCAGCAGCTTGGGTATTCTGAACACTGAAGCTTTCTTT.

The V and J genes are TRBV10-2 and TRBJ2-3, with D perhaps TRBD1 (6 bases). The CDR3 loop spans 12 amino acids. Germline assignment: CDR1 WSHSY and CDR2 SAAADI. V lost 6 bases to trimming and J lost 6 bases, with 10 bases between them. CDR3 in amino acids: CASRGTSDTQYF. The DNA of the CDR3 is TGCGCCAGCAGGGGGACATCCGATACGCAGTATTTT.

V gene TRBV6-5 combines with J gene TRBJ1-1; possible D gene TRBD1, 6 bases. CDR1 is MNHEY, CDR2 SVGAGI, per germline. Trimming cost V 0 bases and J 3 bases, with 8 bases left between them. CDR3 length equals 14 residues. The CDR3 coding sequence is TGTGCCAGCAGTTACTCGCGACAGGACACTGAAGCTTTCTTT. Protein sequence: CASSYSRQDTEAFF.